This T cell receptor (beta chain) comes out of a study of tumor-infiltrating lymphocytes in primary liver carcinoma. Study details: Both sexes were represented among patients, who were 30 to 69 years old. Regarding the study as a whole: Tumor region pairs overlapped more than did tumor-adjacent and tumor-blood pairs.

Starting material of about 450 ng total RNA yielded TCR beta cDNA via a constant-region primer. For TCR beta, libraries were produced by three nested multiplex PCR rounds using slightly modified ARM-PCR. The first two PCR rounds used TRBV1-TRBV30 forward primers with a C-beta reverse primer, about 10 cycles each. TCRdb re-analysed the multiplex PCR reads in MiXCR, keeping a single row per CDR3 protein. The table has about 33,000 distinct CDR3 sequences, 76% seen once. The CDR3 loop spans 16 amino acids. Deletions cut 8 bases from V and 0 bases from J, with 17 bases between. Germline loops: CDR1 SGHNT, CDR2 YYREEE (reference sequence). It was from roughly 20-30 mg of unsorted bulk tissue that RNA and DNA were co-extracted. Patients' primary liver carcinoma was surgically resected. In the case of this clonotype: Its antigen remains unknown.

The TCR comes from a man aged 40-50 years with primary liver carcinoma and hepatitis B virus infection. The V gene is TRBV5-4, the J gene TRBJ2-2; the D gene is possibly TRBD1 (5 bases). Sequencing used liver tumor tissue from sampling region 5. The subset denotes: tumor region T5, tumor centre. CDR3 protein: CASNLVPGSNTGELFF. CDR3 DNA sequence: TGTGCCAGTAACTTGGTTCCAGGGTCGAACACCGGGGAGCTGTTTTTT.